This TCR beta chain was profiled in a study of T cell responses to AZD1222 COVID-19 vaccine. Study outcomes and limitations: In a largely white British group with more females than males, clonal diversity was possibly underestimated. CD4 TCRs associated with vaccination spanned spike, dominating at 160-218 and 743-854. With two AZD1222 doses given, Spike-specific TCR breadth and depth both rose. Baseline seropositives among AZD1222 recipients totaled only 5 or 6.

As regards this clone: Its antigen is unknown.

Germline V gene data show CDR1 as LGHDT and CDR2 as YNNKEL (reference sequence). Trimming removed 1 base from V and 0 bases from J; junction bases left unmatched: 5. The CDR3 is 17 amino acids. Some clones are missing from TCRdb's copy, which holds only in-frame ones; the method was immunoSEQ multiplex PCR. The table includes around 120,000 clones, about 85% detected once. The origin of this receptor is an adult who received the AZD1222 COVID-19 vaccine. The rearrangement links TRBV3-1 (or the pseudogene TRBV3-2) to TRBJ2-5; TRBD2 matches 10 bases. The material was peripheral blood, obtained 28 days after the second AZD1222 dose. The CDR3 DNA reads TGTGCCAGCAGCCAAGCGCTTGGACTAGCGGACCAAGAGACCCAGTACTTC. It translates to CASSQALGLADQETQYF.